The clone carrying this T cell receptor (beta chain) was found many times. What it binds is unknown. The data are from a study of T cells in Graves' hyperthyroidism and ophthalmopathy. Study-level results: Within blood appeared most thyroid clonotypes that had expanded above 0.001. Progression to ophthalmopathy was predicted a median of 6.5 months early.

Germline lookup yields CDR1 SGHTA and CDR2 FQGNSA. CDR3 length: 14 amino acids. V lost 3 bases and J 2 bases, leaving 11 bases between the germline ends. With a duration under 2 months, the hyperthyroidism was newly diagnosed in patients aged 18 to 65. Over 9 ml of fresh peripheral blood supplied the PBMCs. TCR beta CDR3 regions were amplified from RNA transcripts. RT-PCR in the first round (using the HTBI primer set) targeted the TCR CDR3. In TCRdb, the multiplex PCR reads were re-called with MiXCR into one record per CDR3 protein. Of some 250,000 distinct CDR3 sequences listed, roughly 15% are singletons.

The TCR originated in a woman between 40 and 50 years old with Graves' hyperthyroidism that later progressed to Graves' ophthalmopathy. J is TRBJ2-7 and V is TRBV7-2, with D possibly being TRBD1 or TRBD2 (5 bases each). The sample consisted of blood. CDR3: CASSFRDGAYEQYF. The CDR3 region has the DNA TGTGCCAGCAGCTTCCGGGACGGAGCCTACGAGCAGTACTTC.